The TCR beta chain described here comes from a study of cytomegalovirus exposure and HLA in healthy donors. Overall study findings and caveats: It was 150 to 200 TCR beta chains that were listed as cytomegalovirus-associated. More clonal expansion characterized HLA-associated TCR beta chains than equally common others in a later analysis.

CDR3 length: 13 residues. CDR1 SGHVS and CDR2 FNYEAQ come from the germline V gene. Losses at the gene ends were 5 bases for V and 4 bases for J; bases not matched to a gene: 1. In regard to this clone: No antigen is known for it.

With 60 Vbeta and 13 Jbeta primers, the PCR was carried out. This table comes from immunoSEQ multiplex PCR, and its TCRdb copy is limited to in-frame clones, with some not included. The sample lists approximately 160,000 clones, roughly 65% occurring once. The specimen sequenced was PBMCs. The source is a young woman in good health and CMV-seropositive. This chain uses TRBV7-6 with TRBJ2-1, with 8 positions matching TRBD2. The CDR3 loop is CASSRGGYNEQFF. The CDR3 region has the DNA TGTGCCAGCAGCCGCGGGGGGTACAATGAGCAGTTCTTC.